Listed below are T cell receptor beta chains from one sample, sequenced in a study of cytomegalovirus exposure and HLA in healthy donors. TCRdb's copy holds only in-frame clones and misses some; the assay was immunoSEQ multiplex PCR. The sample shows 65,000 to 90,000 clones, under 85% of them seen only once. The source material was PBMCs. All receptors come from a woman between 35 and 50 years old in good health and CMV-seropositive. The CDR3 runs from the conserved cysteine through the conserved F or W. A D gene is named only where the DNA matches it firmly. Where a row states a size, it is once, few, many or the class of an expanded clone; other rows omit it.

CDR3aa	CDR3nt	abundance	v_gene	j_gene	d_gene
CASSSTAPSSKSLYEQYF	TGTGCCAGCAGTTCGACAGCCCCGAGTTCAAAGAGTCTATACGAGCAGTACTTC	-	TRBV28	TRBJ2-7	-
CALSNTDNEKLFF	TGTGCCCTTTCCAACACCGATAATGAAAAACTGTTTTTT	-	TRBV30	TRBJ1-4	-
CASSLGGDSFPYGYTF	TGCGCCAGCAGCTTGGGTGGGGACAGCTTCCCCTATGGCTACACCTTC	-	TRBV5-1	TRBJ1-2	TRBD1
CASSLWSSETQYF	TGTGCCAGCAGTTTATGGAGCTCAGAGACCCAGTACTTC	-	TRBV27	TRBJ2-5	-
CASSFRTGFLFGAFF	TGTGCCAGCAGTTTCCGTACAGGGTTCTTGTTTGGAGCTTTCTTT	-	TRBV6-1	TRBJ1-1	-
CASSLPGDTEAFF	TGTGCCAGCAGCTTACCAGGGGACACTGAAGCTTTCTTT	few	TRBV5-6	TRBJ1-1	-
CASSQEASGGAVDTQYF	TGCGCCAGCAGCCAAGAAGCTAGCGGGGGGGCCGTAGATACGCAGTATTTT	-	TRBV4-3	TRBJ2-3	TRBD2
CASSQELLAGNNEQYF	TGTGCCAGCAGCCAAGAACTTCTAGCGGGTAATAACGAGCAGTACTTC	-	TRBV4-2	TRBJ2-7	TRBD2
CASSLAPPNTEAFF	TGCGCCAGCAGCTTAGCCCCCCCTAACACTGAAGCTTTCTTT	medium-sized	TRBV5-1	TRBJ1-1	-
CAISEDSVKWPQHF	TGTGCCATCAGTGAAGACAGTGTAAAATGGCCCCAGCATTTT	-	TRBV10-3	TRBJ1-5	-
CASRDDREGNTIYF	TGTGCCAGCAGGGATGACAGGGAGGGAAACACCATATATTTT	-	TRBV6-1	TRBJ1-3	TRBD1
CASSNQGATTEAFF	TGTGCCAGTAGTAACCAGGGGGCGACGACTGAAGCTTTCTTT	-	TRBV19	TRBJ1-1	TRBD1
CASSLKRGTSRETQYF	TGTGCCAGCAGCTTAAAGCGGGGGACTAGCCGTGAGACCCAGTACTTC	-	TRBV7-2	TRBJ2-5	TRBD2
CASSSGQGAGETQYF	TGCGCCAGCAGCTCTGGACAGGGGGCGGGAGAGACCCAGTACTTC	few	TRBV5-1	TRBJ2-5	TRBD1
CASTSGDQPQHF	TGTGCCAGCACTTCGGGGGACCAGCCCCAGCATTTT	-	TRBV2	TRBJ1-5	-
CASSLEGQALNEKLFF	TGTGCCAGCAGCCTAGAGGGACAGGCGCTTAATGAAAAACTGTTTTTT	-	TRBV7-9	TRBJ1-4	TRBD1
CATSRDRFVRDTIYF	TGTGCCACCAGCAGAGATCGGTTTGTCCGGGACACCATATATTTT	-	TRBV15	TRBJ1-3	-
CASSLDGAYGYTF	TGTGCCAGCAGCTTAGACGGAGCCTATGGCTACACCTTC	once	TRBV6-5	TRBJ1-2	-